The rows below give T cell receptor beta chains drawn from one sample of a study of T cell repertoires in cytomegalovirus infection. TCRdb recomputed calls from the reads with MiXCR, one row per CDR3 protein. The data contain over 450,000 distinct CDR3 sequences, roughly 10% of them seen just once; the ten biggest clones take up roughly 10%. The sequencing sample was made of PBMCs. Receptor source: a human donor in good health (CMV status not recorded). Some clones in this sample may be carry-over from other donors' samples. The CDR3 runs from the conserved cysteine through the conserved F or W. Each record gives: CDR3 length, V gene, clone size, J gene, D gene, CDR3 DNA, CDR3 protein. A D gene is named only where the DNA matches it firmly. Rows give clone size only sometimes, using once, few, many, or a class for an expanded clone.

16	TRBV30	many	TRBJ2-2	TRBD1	TGTGCCTGGAGTGTAAGAGGGGGCTGGGACACCGGGGAGCTGTTTTTT	CAWSVRGGWDTGELFF
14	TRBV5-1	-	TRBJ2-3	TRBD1	TGCGCCAGCAGCAACCGACAGGGGACAGATACGCAGTATTTT	CASSNRQGTDTQYF
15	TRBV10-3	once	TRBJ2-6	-	TGTGCCATCGCGGCAGTCCCTTCTGGGGCCAACGTCCTGACTTTC	CAIAAVPSGANVLTF
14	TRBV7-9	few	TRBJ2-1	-	TGTGCCAGCAGCTGGGTGACTATTTACAATGAGCAGTTCTTC	CASSWVTIYNEQFF
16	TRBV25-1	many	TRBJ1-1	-	TGTGCCAGCAGTGAAGGCGGACGGTCGCGGGACACTGAAGCTTTCTTT	CASSEGGRSRDTEAFF
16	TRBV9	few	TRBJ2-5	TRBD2	TGTGCCAGCAGCGTCCCGTCTAGCGGGGGGCGGGAGACCCAGTACTTC	CASSVPSSGGRETQYF
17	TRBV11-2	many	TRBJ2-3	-	TGTGCCAGCAGCCCGAGTCGACGGACGGGAAACACAGATACGCAGTATTTT	CASSPSRRTGNTDTQYF
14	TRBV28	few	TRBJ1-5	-	TGTGCCAGCAGAGAGGGGGTCGGGGATCAGCCCCAGCATTTT	CASREGVGDQPQHF
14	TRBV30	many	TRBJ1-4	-	TGTGCCTGGAGTCCCGGGCCCCAGGGGGAAAAACTGTTTTTT	CAWSPGPQGEKLFF
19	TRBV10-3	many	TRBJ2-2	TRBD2	TGTGCCATCAAAGGGACTAGCGCGCGAGACCTAGCGAGCACCGGGGAGCTGTTTTTT	CAIKGTSARDLASTGELFF
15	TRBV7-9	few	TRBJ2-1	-	TGTGCCAGCAGCCCCGGGACCACAATCTACAATGAGCAGTTCTTC	CASSPGTTIYNEQFF
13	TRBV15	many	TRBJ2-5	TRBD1	TGTGCCACCAGCCGGGACAGCCAAGAGACCCAGTACTTC	CATSRDSQETQYF
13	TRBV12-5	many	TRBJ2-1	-	TGTGCTAGTGGTTTGGGGGGGAACGGGCTTGGTTTCTTC	CASGLGGNGLGFF
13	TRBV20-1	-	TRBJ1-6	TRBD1	TGCAGTGCTGCAGGGGGTAGGGATTCACCCCTCCACTTT	CSAAGGRDSPLHF